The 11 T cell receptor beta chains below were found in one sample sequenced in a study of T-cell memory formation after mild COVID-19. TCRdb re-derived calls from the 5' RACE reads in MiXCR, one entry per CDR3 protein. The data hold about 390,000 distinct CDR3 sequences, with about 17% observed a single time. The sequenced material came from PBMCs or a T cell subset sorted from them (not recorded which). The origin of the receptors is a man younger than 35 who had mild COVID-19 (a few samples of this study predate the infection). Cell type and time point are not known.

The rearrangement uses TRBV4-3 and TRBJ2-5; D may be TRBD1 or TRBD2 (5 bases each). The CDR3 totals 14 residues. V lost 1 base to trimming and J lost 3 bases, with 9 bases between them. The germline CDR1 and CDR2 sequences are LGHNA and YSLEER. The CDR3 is CASSQVGREETQYF. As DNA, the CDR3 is TGCGCCAGCAGCCAAGTGGGACGGGAAGAGACCCAGTACTTC.

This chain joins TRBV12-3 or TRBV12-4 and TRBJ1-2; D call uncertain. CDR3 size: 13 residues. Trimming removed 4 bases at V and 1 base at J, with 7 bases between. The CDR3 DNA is TGTGCCAGCAGTTGGGGATATAACTATGGCTACACCTTC. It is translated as CASSWGYNYGYTF.

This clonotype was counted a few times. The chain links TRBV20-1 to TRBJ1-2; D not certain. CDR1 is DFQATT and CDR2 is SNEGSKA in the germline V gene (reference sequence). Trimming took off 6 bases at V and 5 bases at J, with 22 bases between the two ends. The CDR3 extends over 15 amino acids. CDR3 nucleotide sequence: TGCAGTGCCTACTATATTGGCGACGGTGTATATGGCTACACCTTC. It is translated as CSAYYIGDGVYGYTF.

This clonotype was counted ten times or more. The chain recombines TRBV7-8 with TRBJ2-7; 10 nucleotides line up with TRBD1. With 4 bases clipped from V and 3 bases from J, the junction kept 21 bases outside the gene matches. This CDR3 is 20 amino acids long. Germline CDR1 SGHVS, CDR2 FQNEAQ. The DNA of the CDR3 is TGTGCCAGCAGCTGGGGGTCCGGGACAGGGGTCCTGAACCCAATCTACGAGCAGTACGTC. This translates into CASSWGSGTGVLNPIYEQYV.

CDR3 sequence reads: CASGSVWTQYF. The CDR3 coding sequence is TGTGCCTCGGGTAGCGTGTGGACCCAGTACTTC. V and J are TRBV7-2 and TRBJ2-5, with a possible D match to TRBD2 (5 bases). V lost 11 bases and J lost 7, with 14 bases in between. The CDR3 totals 11 residues. CDR1 is SGHTA and CDR2 is FQGNSA in the germline V gene. Variable domain in full (rest from reference TRBV7-2 and TRBJ2-5): GAGVSQSPSNKVTEKGKDVELRCDPISGHTALYWYRQSLGQGLEFLIYFQGNSAPDKSGLPSDRFSAERTGGSVSTLTIQRTQQEDSAVYLCASGSVWTQYFGPGTRLLVL.

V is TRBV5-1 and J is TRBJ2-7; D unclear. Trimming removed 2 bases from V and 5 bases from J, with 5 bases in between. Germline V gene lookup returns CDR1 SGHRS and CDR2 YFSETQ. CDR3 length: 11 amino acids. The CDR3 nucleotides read TGCGCCAGCAGCTTTTCGCACGAGCAGTACTTC. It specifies CASSFSHEQYF. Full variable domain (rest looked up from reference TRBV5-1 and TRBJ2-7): KAGVTQTPRYLIKTRGQQVTLSCSPISGHRSVSWYQQTPGQGLQFLFEYFSETQRNKGNFPGRFSGRQFSNSRSEMNVSTLELGDSALYLCASSFSHEQYFGPGTRLTVT.

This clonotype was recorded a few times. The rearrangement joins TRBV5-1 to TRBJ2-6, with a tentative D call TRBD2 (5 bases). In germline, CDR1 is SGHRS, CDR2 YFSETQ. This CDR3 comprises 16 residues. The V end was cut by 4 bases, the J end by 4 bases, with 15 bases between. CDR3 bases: TGCGCCAGCAGCCTCCCGGAGAGGGCCGGGGCCAACGTCCTGACTTTC. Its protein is CASSLPERAGANVLTF. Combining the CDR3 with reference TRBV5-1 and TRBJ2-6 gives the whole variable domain KAGVTQTPRYLIKTRGQQVTLSCSPISGHRSVSWYQQTPGQGLQFLFEYFSETQRNKGNFPGRFSGRQFSNSRSEMNVSTLELGDSALYLCASSLPERAGANVLTFGAGSRLTVL.

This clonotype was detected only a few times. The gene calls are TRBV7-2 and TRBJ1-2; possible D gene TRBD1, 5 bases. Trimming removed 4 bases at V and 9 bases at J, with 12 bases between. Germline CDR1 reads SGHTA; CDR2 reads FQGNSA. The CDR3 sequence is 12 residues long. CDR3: CASSSARESYTF. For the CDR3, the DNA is TGTGCCAGCAGCTCCGCCAGGGAGAGCTACACCTTC.

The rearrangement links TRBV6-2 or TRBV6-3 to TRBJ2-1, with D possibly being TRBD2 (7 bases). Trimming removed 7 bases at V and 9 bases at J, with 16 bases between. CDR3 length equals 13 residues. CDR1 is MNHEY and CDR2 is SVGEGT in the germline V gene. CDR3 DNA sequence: TGTGCCAGCATACGGGGGGCTTATGGTGAGCAGTTCTTC. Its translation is CASIRGAYGEQFF.

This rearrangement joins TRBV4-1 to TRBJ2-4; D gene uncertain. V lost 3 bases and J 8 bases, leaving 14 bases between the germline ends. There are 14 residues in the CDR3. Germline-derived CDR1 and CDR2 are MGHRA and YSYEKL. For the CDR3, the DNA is TGCGCCAGCAGCCAGGGTCTCTATACTTACATTCAGTACTTC. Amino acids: CASSQGLYTYIQYF.

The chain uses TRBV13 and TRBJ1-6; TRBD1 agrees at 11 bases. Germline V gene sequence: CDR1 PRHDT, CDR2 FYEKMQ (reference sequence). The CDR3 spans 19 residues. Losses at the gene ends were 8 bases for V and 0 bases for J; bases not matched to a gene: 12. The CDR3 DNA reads TGTGCCAGCCGGGAGTTCGGACAGGGGGCCAGCTCCTATAATTCACCCCTCCACTTT. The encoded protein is CASREFGQGASSYNSPLHF.